This T cell receptor beta chain was profiled in a study of OX40 agonist ivuxolimab in advanced cancers. Study-level points and caveats: Researchers did not establish what antigens the expanded peripheral T cells target. Expanded clones were, on average, more numerous among CD8+ T cells than CD4+.

TCRdb keeps only in-frame clones here, not all; method: immunoSEQ multiplex PCR. The sample consists of around 140,000 clones, about nine tenths of them appearing once. CDR1 and CDR2 from the germline V gene are LGHNT and FRNRAP. CDR3 length: 20 residues. V gave up 0 bases and J gave up 1 base; unmatched junction bases: 8. As regards this clone: What it binds is not known.

Patients with autoimmune history or systemic immunosuppression were excluded. The sequencing used CD4+ or CD8+ T cells sorted from blood, collected in a trial of the OX40 agonist ivuxolimab. The genes are TRBV12-5 and TRBJ2-3; TRBD2 matches at 15 bases. This receptor was obtained from an adult with an advanced solid tumor such as melanoma, head and neck, liver or kidney cancer. The CDR3: CASGLVGGTSGRLGTDTQYF. The CDR3 nucleotides are TGTGCTAGTGGTTTGGTAGGAGGGACTAGCGGGAGGTTGGGCACAGATACGCAGTATTTT.